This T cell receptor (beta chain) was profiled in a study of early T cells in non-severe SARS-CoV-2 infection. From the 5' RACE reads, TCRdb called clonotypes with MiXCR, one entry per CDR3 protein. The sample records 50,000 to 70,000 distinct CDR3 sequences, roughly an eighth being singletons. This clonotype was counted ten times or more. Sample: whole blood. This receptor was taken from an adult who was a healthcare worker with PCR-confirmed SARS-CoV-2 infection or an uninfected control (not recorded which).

The DNA of the CDR3 is TGCAGTGCTAGAAGACTAGCGGGGGTGTGGGAGCAGTACTTC. Its translation is CSARRLAGVWEQYF. J is TRBJ2-7 and V is TRBV20-1; 12 nucleotides agree with TRBD2. The CDR3 contains 14 residues. The V gene's germline CDR1 is DFQATT and CDR2 SNEGSKA (reference sequence). The V and J ends lost 2 bases and 7 bases, in that order; junction bases with no gene match: 6.